One sample yielded the 20 T cell receptor beta chains listed below, sequenced in a study of shared clonotypes between healthy human individuals (dated by TCRdb to between 2020 and 2021). Libraries came from the immunoSEQ multiplex PCR assay. This is the immuneACCESS table as TCRdb keeps it, with only in-frame sequences that have V and J called. A part of the clones is gone; compared with another copy, unresolved V genes explain less than half, and the rest is unexplained. The sample table lists roughly 2.5 million clones, roughly nine tenths of them with a count of one. The ten largest clones represent about 0.13% of the sample. The sequencing sample was made of naive CD4+ T cells sorted from blood. The sample's cell subset or site, from its label and the paper: CD45RA+ positively selected. The source of these receptors is a man between 18 and 29 years old in good health.

CDR3 nucleotides: TGTGCCAGCAGCCTTCAGCGGGGGCGCTCAGATACGCAGTATTTT. This codes for CASSLQRGRSDTQYF. The J gene is TRBJ2-3, the V gene TRBV7-2, with 8 bases identical to TRBD2. With 5 bases clipped from V and 4 bases from J, the junction kept 8 bases outside the gene matches. CDR1 and CDR2 (germline): SGHTA, FQGNSA. The CDR3 length is 15 residues.

Concerning this clone itself: A junction boundary mismatches the germline segment, possibly from a read error. The chain recombines TRBV7-7 with TRBJ2-5; tentative D call: TRBD2 (6 bases). Germline assignment: CDR1 SSHAT and CDR2 FNYEAQ (reference sequence). The CDR3 loop spans 15 amino acids. The CDR3 spells CASSSVRGLQETQYF. CDR3 nucleotide sequence: TGTGCTAGCAGCTCGGTACGGGGGTTACAAGAGACCCAGTACTTC.

The rearrangement joins TRBV6-6 to TRBJ1-1; 7 bases map to TRBD1. The V gene's germline CDR1 is MNHNY and CDR2 SVGAGI (reference sequence). J was trimmed by 1 base and V by 8 bases; bases with no gene match: 1. CDR3 length: 12 amino acids. The CDR3 bases are TGTGCCAGCTGGGACAGGAACACTGAAGCTTTCTTT. It is translated as CASWDRNTEAFF.

The chain links TRBV4-3 to TRBJ2-7; possible D gene TRBD2, 5 bases. CDR3 length: 16 residues. The germline V gene encodes CDR1 LGHNA and CDR2 YSLEER. Trimming took off 1 base at V and 0 bases at J, with 13 bases between the two ends. The CDR3 loop is CASSQGPAESSYEQYF. The CDR3 DNA follows: TGCGCCAGCAGCCAAGGCCCAGCGGAAAGCTCCTACGAGCAGTACTTC.

The CDR3: CAISESSRASTDTQYF. The DNA of the CDR3 is TGTGCCATCAGTGAGTCGAGCCGCGCTAGCACAGATACGCAGTATTTT. The rearrangement links TRBV10-3 to TRBJ2-3; D remains ambiguous. Germline V gene lookup returns CDR1 ENHRY and CDR2 SYGVKD. The V end was cut by 0 bases, the J end by 0 bases, with 10 bases between. The CDR3 has 16 residues.

This chain links TRBV19 with TRBJ1-2; D possibly corresponds to TRBD1 (5 bases). CDR1 is LNHDA, CDR2 SQIVND, per germline (reference sequence). V was shortened by 7 bases and J by 5 bases, with 17 bases between the two germline ends. The CDR3 sequence is 14 residues long. CDR3 nucleotide sequence: TGTGCCAGTAATATGGGGCTCAAGGGTTATGGCTACACCTTC. Its protein product is CASNMGLKGYGYTF.

As concerns this clone: The same CDR3 arises from other DNA sequences in this sample as well. V is TRBV30 and J is TRBJ2-3; a weak D match, TRBD2 (6 bases). This CDR3 has 13 residues. Per germline, CDR1 GTSNPN and CDR2 SVGIG (reference sequence). Trimming cost V 2 bases and J 2 bases, with 8 bases left between them. Written as DNA, the CDR3 is TGTGCCTGGAGTAGGGACTTCACAGATACGCAGTATTTT. Its protein is CAWSRDFTDTQYF.

The rearrangement links TRBV5-1 to TRBJ2-3, with 10 bases that match TRBD2. Germline lookup yields CDR1 SGHRS and CDR2 YFSETQ. This CDR3 spans 16 amino acids. The junction had 5 bases not matched to a gene; V was cut back by 3 bases and J by 1 base. CDR3 coding DNA: TGCGCCAGCAGCTCAGGGACTAGCGCCGGCACAGATACGCAGTATTTT. Its protein product is CASSSGTSAGTDTQYF.

The CDR3 is CASSLKGTIPSYNEQFF. The CDR3, as DNA: TGTGCCAGCAGCTTAAAGGGGACTATTCCCTCCTACAATGAGCAGTTCTTC. V is TRBV11-2 and J is TRBJ2-1, with 7 positions matching TRBD2. The CDR3 has 17 residues. The germline V gene has CDR1 SGHAT and CDR2 FQNNGV. The V and J ends lost 2 bases and 0 bases, in that order; junction bases with no gene match: 7. The entire variable domain, with the rest obtained from reference TRBV11-2 and TRBJ2-1, is as follows: EAGVAQSPRYKIIEKRQSVAFWCNPISGHATLYWYQQILGQGPKLLIQFQNNGVVDDSQLPKDRFSAERLKGVDSTLKIQPAKLEDSAVYLCASSLKGTIPSYNEQFFGPGTRLTVL.

The chain combines TRBV6-6 with TRBJ2-7; TRBD1 is a possible D gene (6 bases). The CDR3 runs 13 residues. Germline V CDR1 and CDR2: MNHNY, SVGAGI (reference sequence). The V gene lost 6 bases and the J gene lost 4 bases, with 13 bases spanning the gap. The CDR3 protein is CASSVGGGYEQYF. The CDR3 DNA reads TGTGCCAGCAGCGTAGGGGGTGGTTACGAGCAGTACTTC.

This clone was counted a single time. The identical CDR3 is also encoded by other nucleotide sequences in the sample. The chain combines TRBV20-1 with TRBJ2-7, with D perhaps given as TRBD1 or TRBD2 (6 bases each). Per germline, CDR1 DFQATT and CDR2 SNEGSKA (reference sequence). This CDR3 is 11 amino acids long. With 4 bases removed from V and 4 bases from J, the gap between germline ends came to 8 bases. CDR3 residues: CSAKGGYEQYF. As DNA, the CDR3 is TGCAGTGCTAAGGGGGGATACGAGCAGTACTTC.

V usage is TRBV6-6 and J usage is TRBJ2-7; 14 nucleotides align to TRBD2. This CDR3 comprises 14 residues. Germline loops: CDR1 MNHNY, CDR2 SVGAGI (reference sequence). V lost 10 bases to trimming and J lost 6 bases; unmatched junction nucleotides: 8. This CDR3 is CATRKGLAGVEQYF. Here the CDR3 DNA reads TGTGCCACCAGAAAGGGACTAGCGGGAGTCGAGCAGTACTTC.

The CDR3 nucleotides read TGTGCCAGCAGCTTATTACCCGATGGCTACACCTTC. It is translated as CASSLLPDGYTF. This chain links TRBV7-8 with TRBJ1-2; D gene ambiguous. V dropped 2 bases and J dropped 6 bases, with 7 bases sitting between them. CDR3 length: 12 amino acids. Germline V lookup: CDR1 SGHVS, CDR2 FQNEAQ.

J is TRBJ1-2 and V is TRBV7-2; D ambiguous. There are 13 residues in the CDR3. Germline V lookup: CDR1 SGHTA, CDR2 FQGNSA. V lost 2 bases and J lost 6, with 10 bases in between. The CDR3, as DNA: TGTGCCAGCAGCTTAAGGTGGGGTAATGGCTACACCTTC. This codes for CASSLRWGNGYTF.

The chain joins TRBV5-1 to TRBJ2-7; TRBD1 agrees at 7 bases. V was pared by 5 bases and J by 4 bases, with 12 bases of the junction left unmatched. Germline lookup yields CDR1 SGHRS and CDR2 YFSETQ. This CDR3 comprises 15 residues. The CDR3 nucleotides read TGCGCCAGCAGGGTGGAGTTGGGACAGCGTTACGAGCAGTACTTC. As protein: CASRVELGQRYEQYF.

The rearrangement uses TRBV6-1 and TRBJ2-3; D may be TRBD1 (5 bases). CDR3 length: 15 amino acids. The germline CDR1 and CDR2 sequences are MNHNS and SASEGT. Trimming removed 7 bases at V and 2 bases at J, with 16 bases between. The CDR3 coding sequence is TGTGCCAGCATAGAGACAGTCTCCCTCACAGATACGCAGTATTTT. It specifies CASIETVSLTDTQYF.

This clone was recorded once. The chain employs TRBV7-6 and TRBJ2-2; D is undetermined. Germline V gene sequence: CDR1 SGHVS, CDR2 FNYEAQ. V lost 1 base, J lost 3 bases, and 9 bases lay in between. The CDR3 has 15 residues. CDR3 amino acids: CASSLGQTYTGELFF. CDR3 coding DNA: TGTGCCAGCAGCTTAGGGCAGACATACACCGGGGAGCTGTTTTTT.

This chain joins TRBV5-6 and TRBJ1-1; possible D gene TRBD1, 6 bases. V dropped 4 bases and J dropped 1 base, with 17 bases sitting between them. Looked up from germline, CDR1 is SGHDT and CDR2 is YYEEEE. CDR3 length: 16 residues. The CDR3 region is CASSPIGGAANTEAFF. In nucleotides, the CDR3 is TGTGCCAGCAGCCCTATCGGGGGGGCCGCGAACACTGAAGCTTTCTTT.

Concerning this clone itself: In the same sample, other DNA sequences code for this CDR3. This chain links TRBV5-1 with TRBJ2-7; D possibly matches TRBD1 or TRBD2 (5 bases each). Germline CDR1 is SGHRS and CDR2 is YFSETQ. CDR3 length equals 15 residues. V was pared by 2 bases and J by 0 bases, with 12 bases between. The CDR3 DNA reads TGCGCCAGCAGCTTAGAAGGGGACCCCTCCTACGAGCAGTACTTC. Its translation: CASSLEGDPSYEQYF.

Details on this clone: Other DNA sequences in this specimen translate into the identical CDR3. V gene TRBV7-9 combines with J gene TRBJ2-7; no definite D call. Germline loops: CDR1 SEHNR, CDR2 FQNEAQ (reference sequence). CDR3 length: 13 amino acids. The V end lost 9 bases, the J end lost 1 base, and 13 bases lay between the germline ends. The CDR3 loop is CASAMTESYEQYF. The CDR3 nucleotides are TGTGCCAGTGCCATGACGGAATCCTACGAGCAGTACTTC.